A single sample is the source of the 18 T cell receptor beta chains below, sequenced in a study of cytomegalovirus exposure and HLA in healthy donors. The PCR employed 60 Vbeta primers together with 13 Jbeta primers. Sequenced by immunoSEQ multiplex PCR; TCRdb stores in-frame clones only, minus some. The data show roughly 220,000 clones, 75% to 85% seen once. Material for sequencing was PBMCs. The receptors originated from a woman aged 40-49 years in good health and CMV-seronegative.

The CDR3 DNA reads as TGCGCCAGCAGCCAAGTAAGAGCGATGTACGAGCAGTACTTC. Its translation is CASSQVRAMYEQYF. The chain links TRBV4-1 to TRBJ2-7; D gene ambiguous. The CDR3 is 14 residues long. CDR1 MGHRA and CDR2 YSYEKL come from the germline V gene. Trimming removed 1 base at V and 4 bases at J, with 11 bases between.

The rearrangement uses TRBV5-1 and TRBJ1-5; perhaps TRBD1 as D (6 bases). V was pared by 1 base and J by 6 bases, with 8 bases between. CDR1 and CDR2 (germline): SGHRS, YFSETQ. The CDR3 covers 13 residues. Here the CDR3 DNA reads TGCGCCAGCAGCTTGACAGGGAGTCAGCCCCAGCATTTT. Translated: CASSLTGSQPQHF. The full variable domain, its missing parts supplied by reference TRBV5-1 and TRBJ1-5, is KAGVTQTPRYLIKTRGQQVTLSCSPISGHRSVSWYQQTPGQGLQFLFEYFSETQRNKGNFPGRFSGRQFSNSRSEMNVSTLELGDSALYLCASSLTGSQPQHFGDGTRLSIL.

V usage is TRBV27 and J usage is TRBJ2-7; a possible D gene is TRBD2 (5 bases). CDR1 is MNHEY, CDR2 SMNVEV, per germline (reference sequence). Trimming removed 3 bases from V and 2 bases from J, with 8 bases in between. The CDR3 runs 13 residues. CDR3 DNA sequence: TGTGCCAGCAGTTTCGCGGGTACCTACGAGCAGTACTTC. This encodes CASSFAGTYEQYF.

The chain links TRBV2 to TRBJ2-3; 11 bases fit TRBD1. Germline V CDR1 and CDR2: SNHLY, FYNNEI. Germline trimming cut 3 bases from V and 0 bases from J; bases unmatched to any gene: 5. CDR3 length: 17 amino acids. The DNA of the CDR3 is TGTGCCAGCAGTGAGGGACAGGGGGAAGCTAGCACAGATACGCAGTATTTT. Translation: CASSEGQGEASTDTQYF.

The chain is built from TRBV18 and TRBJ2-2; TRBD2 matches 16 bases. Unmatched junction bases numbered 10, after V lost 5 bases and J lost 4 bases. The CDR3 has 19 amino acids. The germline gives CDR1 KGHSH, CDR2 LQKENI. CDR3 bases: TGTGCCAGCTCAGTCCAACCGGGACTAGCGGGAGGGATCACCGGGGAGCTGTTTTTT. It codes for CASSVQPGLAGGITGELFF.

The V call is TRBV4-1, the J call TRBJ1-4; 9 positions agree with TRBD1. Trimming at V came to 2 bases and at J to 8 bases, leaving 6 bases not matched to a gene. Per the germline V gene, CDR1 is MGHRA and CDR2 is YSYEKL. The CDR3 is 15 residues long. CDR3 in amino acids: CASSQSGTGSEKLFF. For the CDR3, the DNA is TGCGCCAGCAGCCAATCCGGGACAGGGAGCGAAAAACTGTTTTTT.

The rearrangement uses TRBV7-9 and TRBJ1-3; D is ambiguous. CDR1 and CDR2 from the germline V gene are SEHNR and FQNEAQ (reference sequence). V was cut by 5 bases and J by 0 bases, with 8 bases left in between. The CDR3 covers 14 residues. CDR3 nucleotide sequence: TGTGCCAGCAGCCCGGTCATCTCTGGAAACACCATATATTTT. This encodes CASSPVISGNTIYF.

The chain carries TRBV19 and TRBJ1-1, with D tentatively TRBD1 (5 bases). The CDR3 loop spans 13 amino acids. V was trimmed by 6 bases and J by 5 bases, leaving 13 bases between them. CDR1 LNHDA and CDR2 SQIVND come from the germline V gene (reference sequence). The CDR3 DNA reads TGTGCCAGTAGGAACGCAGGGCAGACTGAAGCTTTCTTT. Amino acids: CASRNAGQTEAFF.

The chain combines TRBV5-6 with TRBJ1-3; D call uncertain. CDR1 SGHDT and CDR2 YYEEEE come from the germline V gene. The V end lost 0 bases, the J end lost 1 base, and 5 bases lay between the germline ends. CDR3 length: 14 residues. The CDR3 here is CASSLAGSGNTIYF. The CDR3 DNA is TGTGCCAGCAGCTTGGCCGGGTCTGGAAACACCATATATTTT.

CDR3 region: CASSPKGLAGGYTGELFF. CDR3 DNA: TGTGCCAGCTCACCGAAGGGACTAGCGGGAGGATACACCGGGGAGCTGTTTTTT. The chain is built from TRBV18 and TRBJ2-2, with 15 positions matching TRBD2. The ends lost 3 bases at V and 3 bases at J; junction bases unmatched: 5. Germline V gene lookup returns CDR1 KGHSH and CDR2 LQKENI. This CDR3 spans 18 amino acids.

With respect to this clone: The junction and the germline gene differ at one end; a read error may be behind it. This chain uses TRBV7-9 with TRBJ1-5; TRBD1 is a possible D gene (5 bases). The germline CDR1 and CDR2 sequences are SEHNR and FQNEAQ (reference sequence). This CDR3 contains 15 residues. CDR3 loop: CSSSLGFRDNQPQHF. For the CDR3, the DNA is TGTTCCAGCAGCTTAGGGTTCAGGGACAATCAGCCCCAGCATTTT.

CDR3 coding DNA: TGCGCCAGCAGCCACAGGGGTAATCAGCCCCAGCATTTT. Its translation is CASSHRGNQPQHF. This chain uses TRBV10-1 with TRBJ1-5; TRBD1 aligns across 7 bases. This CDR3 is 13 amino acids long. Germline lookup yields CDR1 WNHNN and CDR2 SYGVQD (reference sequence). Trimming at V came to 6 bases and at J to 4 bases, leaving 3 bases not matched to a gene.

The V call is TRBV5-1, the J call TRBJ2-5; tentatively, D is TRBD1 (6 bases). The germline gives CDR1 SGHRS, CDR2 YFSETQ. V lost 1 base, J lost 5 bases, and 21 bases lay in between. The CDR3 runs to 17 residues. Here the CDR3 DNA reads TGCGCCAGCAGCTTGTTTATCTCGACGGACAGTCTGGAGACCCAGTACTTC. Protein product: CASSLFISTDSLETQYF.

For the CDR3, the DNA is TGTGCCTGGAGTATCGGGGGAGTCGGAAACACCATATATTTT. Its protein product is CAWSIGGVGNTIYF. The rearrangement links TRBV30 to TRBJ1-3; tentatively, D is TRBD1 (5 bases). The CDR3 loop spans 14 amino acids. Looked up from germline, CDR1 is GTSNPN and CDR2 is SVGIG (reference sequence). Trimming took off 2 bases at V and 4 bases at J, with 12 bases between the two ends.

This chain connects TRBV5-1 to TRBJ2-2, with a weak D call TRBD2 (5 bases). The CDR3 loop spans 16 amino acids. V lost 0 bases to trimming and J lost 0 bases, with 9 bases between them. Germline CDR1 SGHRS, CDR2 YFSETQ. DNA of the CDR3: TGCGCCAGCAGCTTGGATAGCGCAACGAACACCGGGGAGCTGTTTTTT. Protein product: CASSLDSATNTGELFF.

The gene calls are TRBV19 and TRBJ2-1; D remains unclear. Trimming shortened V by 1 base and J by 10 bases, and 11 bases separated the two germline ends. CDR1 LNHDA and CDR2 SQIVND come from the germline V gene (reference sequence). This CDR3 is 13 amino acids long. CDR3 loop: CASSIGALSEQFF. In DNA, the CDR3 is TGTGCCAGTAGTATAGGGGCCCTCTCGGAGCAGTTCTTC.

This rearrangement joins TRBV28 to TRBJ1-4; 8 bases fit TRBD1. Germline V gene data show CDR1 as MDHEN and CDR2 as SYDVKM. The CDR3 runs 14 residues. V gave up 4 bases and J gave up 7 bases; unmatched junction bases: 5. The CDR3: CASSSGQGGEKLFF. The DNA for the CDR3 is TGTGCCAGCAGTTCCGGACAGGGAGGTGAAAAACTGTTTTTT.

The chain carries TRBV5-1 and TRBJ2-1; 11 bases fit TRBD2. The CDR3 sequence is 16 residues long. V lost 0 bases, J lost 8 bases, and 7 bases stayed unmatched. CDR1 is SGHRS and CDR2 is YFSETQ in the germline V gene. CDR3 in DNA: TGCGCCAGCAGCTTGGAGATAGCGGGAGGGTTAGATGAGCAGTTCTTC. It specifies CASSLEIAGGLDEQFF.